This T cell receptor (beta chain) was retrieved from a study of blood T cell repertoires in COVID-19. Per the original data handling: Nucleated cell number was recorded as an estimate derived from reference gene primer amplification. The data were produced by immunoSEQ multiplex PCR, yet TCRdb's version contains in-frame clones alone and is incomplete. The V and J calls and clone size were taken over from that table, and D and trimming were inferred from the DNA. The table records almost 50,000 clones, approximately 70% of them present only once. The clonotype originates from a woman aged 70 to 79 with acute or convalescent COVID-19. Sequenced input: peripheral blood.

The CDR3: CASSTQTGRNEKLFF. The CDR3 region has the DNA TGTGCCAGCAGCACGCAGACAGGTAGAAATGAAAAACTGTTTTTT. V usage is TRBV9 and J usage is TRBJ1-4, with a weak D call TRBD1 (6 bases). V shed 4 bases and J shed 5 bases, with 15 bases lying between them. The CDR3 is made up of 15 amino acids. The germline CDR1 and CDR2 sequences are SGDLS and YYNGEE.